This T cell receptor beta chain derives from a study of blood T cell repertoires in COVID-19 (dated by TCRdb to the early 2020s). Broadly, across the study: The collaborator samples originated in the United States, Italy and Spain and spanned the acute and convalescent phases of COVID-19. A de-identified subject ID, COVID-19 status, age in years and sex were almost always included in the sample metadata. The material from the prospective study consisted of cDNA or gDNA derived from T cells, B-cell-depleted T cells, or PBMCs. The repertoires were released in a freely available public database intended as a resource for research on the immune response to SARS-CoV-2. The dataset comprised deeply sampled blood TCRbeta repertoires from subjects exposed to, actively infected with, or recovered from COVID-19. Samples were obtained from the ongoing ImmuneRACE study (first 160 participants) and from 1,254 subjects provided by 6 global collaborators. HLA class I and class II types, where available, came from metadata supplied by the sample provider rather than from assay-based typing. The research as a whole found: The quantity of clinical and demographic metadata differed by source and by participant and was supplied without curation.

The immunoSEQ Assay, a bias-controlled multiplex PCR, was used to amplify TCRbeta CDR3 regions from genomic DNA. As for the authors' bioinformatics: Nucleated cell counts per sample were estimated from amplification of reference gene primers within the assay. To quantify the absolute abundance of each unique TCRbeta CDR3 rearrangement, sequence reads were collapsed and filtered. Productive Simpson clonality was computed per sample as the square root of Simpson's diversity index over productive rearrangements. TCRdb took over this immuneACCESS table, retaining in-frame rearrangements with V and J assigned. Such tables are incomplete; in checked studies, under half of the missing clones stem from an unresolved V gene, and the remainder is unexplained. V, J and clone size were drawn from that table, and D and trimming were deduced from the DNA. This sample holds 85,000 to 130,000 clones; 88% were observed only once. Of the sample, 6.5% falls within the top ten clones.

Collaborating institutions collected whole blood in K2EDTA tubes following their own protocols. For TCRbeta analysis, collaborators shipped samples in one of three forms: frozen whole blood, isolated PBMCs, or DNA extracted from either of those sample types. For this clone: The target of this receptor is not known. Base quality data are lacking; no much larger clone is found one base away.

The CDR3 contains 14 residues, cysteine and phenylalanine counted. Only the CDR3 part of the read is kept: 42 bases, read in frame from the first base. The junction shows trimming of 0 bases on V and 1 base on J, plus 6 bases between the germline ends. Via the germline V gene (reference sequence), CDR1 is LGHDT and CDR2 YNNKEL. The receptor chain draws on TRBV3-1 (or the pseudogene TRBV3-2) and TRBJ2-5, with the D gene too uncertain to name. The TCR was taken from a woman in her fifties or sixties with acute or convalescent COVID-19. The sequenced sample was peripheral blood. The sequenced DNA: TGTGCCAGCAGCCAAGATCTAGTCCAAGAGACCCAGTACTTC. This yields the protein CASSQDLVQETQYF.